The rows below give T cell receptor beta chains drawn from one sample of a study of cytomegalovirus exposure and HLA in healthy donors. The data were produced by immunoSEQ multiplex PCR, yet TCRdb's version contains in-frame clones alone and is incomplete. Of 85,000 to 100,000 clones detected, about 60% appear once; the ten largest clones hold 6.3%. The specimen sequenced was PBMCs. These receptors were obtained from a young woman in good health and CMV-seronegative. Each CDR3 is given with its conserved first and last residue. D genes are given only for firm matches. Clone sizes are given selectively: once, few, many, or a class where the clone is expanded.

d_call j_call v_call clone_size cdr3_nt cdr3_aa
TRBD1 TRBJ1-2 TRBV7-9 - TGTGCCAGCAGCTTCCTGCAGGGGGCGCGGAACTATGGCTACACCTTC CASSFLQGARNYGYTF
- TRBJ1-3 TRBV10-2 - TGCGCCAGCAGTCGTGACTCAACCTCTGGAAACACCATATATTTT CASSRDSTSGNTIYF
TRBD2 TRBJ2-1 TRBV11-2 - TGTGCCAGCAGCTTAGAACTAGCGCAATACAATGAGCAGTTCTTC CASSLELAQYNEQFF
- TRBJ2-5 TRBV18 - TGTGCCAGCTCACCAGGAGGGGTCCAAGAGACCCAGTACTTC CASSPGGVQETQYF
- TRBJ2-5 TRBV7-2 - TGTGCCAGCAGCTTACTCAGGTCGGAGACCCAGTACTTC CASSLLRSETQYF
TRBD1 TRBJ2-7 TRBV6-5 - TGTGCCAGCAGTTCTCACCCCGGGACAGGGTCCGAGCAGTACTTC CASSSHPGTGSEQYF
TRBD2 TRBJ2-1 TRBV5-1 - TGCGCCAGCAGCTTCGGGCTAGCGGGGCTCAATGAGCAGTTCTTC CASSFGLAGLNEQFF
TRBD1 TRBJ1-6 TRBV14 - TGTGCCAGCAGCATGTACCCGGGACAGGAACCCTTTAATCAAGGTTCACCCCTCCACTTT CASSMYPGQEPFNQGSPLHF
TRBD1 TRBJ2-3 TRBV19 - TGTGCCAGTAGTGGACCGGGACAGGGGACCGATACGCAGTATTTT CASSGPGQGTDTQYF
TRBD2 TRBJ2-5 TRBV5-1 - TGCGCCAGCAGCTTAACGCCCGGGACTAGCGGCACCCGAGAGACCCAGTACTTC CASSLTPGTSGTRETQYF
TRBD2 TRBJ2-1 TRBV19 - TGTGCCAGTACCACTAGCGGGAGAAATGAGCAGTTCTTC CASTTSGRNEQFF
TRBD1 TRBJ1-5 TRBV19 - TGTGCCAGTAGTATAGCGCGGGACAGAGATCAGCCCCAGCATTTT CASSIARDRDQPQHF
TRBD2 TRBJ2-7 TRBV28 - TGTGCCAGCGCTAGCGGGGGGCTATCCTACGAGCAGTACTTC CASASGGLSYEQYF
- TRBJ2-5 TRBV6-6 - TGTGCCAGCAGTTACTCGGAGGGGGCCGAGACCCAGTACTTC CASSYSEGAETQYF
TRBD2 TRBJ2-7 TRBV11-2 - TGTGCCAGCAGCTTAGATCATCAGCGGGGGGGCCTAAGAATCTTCTACGAGCAGTACTTC CASSLDHQRGGLRIFYEQYF
TRBD1 TRBJ1-6 TRBV5-6 - TGTGCCAGCAGCTTGGTGGACAGGGGGGCTTCACCCCTCCACTTT CASSLVDRGASPLHF
TRBD2 TRBJ2-1 TRBV15 - TGTGCCACCAGTCCGAGGGTGTGGGAGGGCACACATGAGCAGTTCTTC CATSPRVWEGTHEQFF
TRBD1 TRBJ2-7 TRBV5-1 few TGCGCCAGCAGTCCCGGGACAGGAGTTAGCGCGTCCTACGAGCAGTACTTC CASSPGTGVSASYEQYF
- TRBJ2-6 TRBV7-9 - TGTTCCAACTTATCTGGGGCCAACGTCCTGACTTTC CSNLSGANVLTF
TRBD2 TRBJ2-3 TRBV27 - TGTGCCAGCAGCCGGGGGACTAGCGGGGTCACAGATACGCAGTATTTT CASSRGTSGVTDTQYF
- TRBJ2-3 TRBV6-1 - TGTGCCAGCAGTGAAGCCGGGGGGCGCACAGATACGCAGTATTTT CASSEAGGRTDTQYF
- TRBJ1-2 TRBV30 few TGTGCCTGGAGTCAGGGGTATGGCTACACCTTC CAWSQGYGYTF
TRBD1 TRBJ1-5 TRBV19 few TGTGCCAGTACGGACAGGGGGCAGGCTCAGCCCCAGCATTTT CASTDRGQAQPQHF
TRBD1 TRBJ2-7 TRBV9 once TGTGCCAGCAGCGGAGAGGGACAGGGAGGGTCCTACGAGCAGTACTTC CASSGEGQGGSYEQYF
TRBD2 TRBJ2-5 TRBV5-1 few TGCGCCACCCAGAGGGGACTAGCGGGAGTAGAGACCCAGTACTTC CATQRGLAGVETQYF
TRBD1 TRBJ2-1 TRBV7-9 once TGTGCCAGCAGCTTGCGGACAGGGAATGAGCAGTTCTTC CASSLRTGNEQFF
- TRBJ1-2 TRBV19 few TGTGCCAGTAGTACCACCGAGAGACCGTCTCGCGGAGGCTACACCTTC CASSTTERPSRGGYTF
TRBD1 TRBJ1-1 TRBV20-1 few TGCAGTGCTAGAACAGGGGATTTGGCTTTCTTT CSARTGDLAFF
TRBD2 TRBJ2-1 TRBV7-3 - TGTGCCAGCAGTCCGACTAGCGGGAGAGGGTCCTACAATGAGCAGTTCTTC CASSPTSGRGSYNEQFF
- TRBJ2-7 TRBV11-2 - TGTGCCAGCAGCTCCCCAGGGTTTTTCTACGAGCAGTACTTC CASSSPGFFYEQYF
TRBD2 TRBJ2-5 TRBV27 few TGTGCCAGCAGTTCCCTACTAGCGGGGAATCAAGAGACCCAGTACTTC CASSSLLAGNQETQYF
- TRBJ1-1 TRBV4-1 - TGCGCCAGCAGGGCTACAGGACGAAACACTGAAGCTTTCTTT CASRATGRNTEAFF
TRBD2 TRBJ2-7 TRBV5-4 - TGTGCCAGCAGCTCCCTACCGGGACTAGCCTACGAGCAGTACTTC CASSSLPGLAYEQYF
- TRBJ1-2 TRBV5-1 - TGCGCCAGCAGCAGTTGGGGGGGGGACTATGGCTACACCTTC CASSSWGGDYGYTF
- TRBJ2-3 TRBV5-4 - TGTGCCAGCAGCTTGGATGGCCGTAGCATAGATACGCAGTATTTT CASSLDGRSIDTQYF
TRBD1 TRBJ2-7 TRBV29-1 - TGCAGCGCTGGGGACAGTTCCTACGAGCAGTACTTC CSAGDSSYEQYF
- TRBJ1-4 TRBV5-1 - TGCGCCAGCAGCTTGCGAGACAGCCTAGCAACTAATGAAAAACTGTTTTTT CASSLRDSLATNEKLFF
- TRBJ2-3 TRBV9 - TGTGCCAGCAGCTATTTAACGACAATCACAGATACGCAGTATTTT CASSYLTTITDTQYF
TRBD1 TRBJ1-1 TRBV2 - TGTGCCAGCAGTGAAGAGGAGGCAGGGGGAATGGATGCTTTCTTT CASSEEEAGGMDAFF
- TRBJ1-2 TRBV11-3 few TGTGCCAGCAGCTTAGATCAGTCGCCGTATGGCTACACCTTC CASSLDQSPYGYTF
- TRBJ1-1 TRBV11-1 - TGTGCCAGCAACCCCTCAGGGGCCACTGAAGCTTTCTTT CASNPSGATEAFF
- TRBJ1-1 TRBV19 - TGTGCCAGTAGTGAGAGGGTGTTGCAGAACACTGAAGCTTTCTTT CASSERVLQNTEAFF
- TRBJ2-7 TRBV4-3 - TGCGCCAGCAGCCCGGGACCAGGGGACTCCTACGAGCAGTACTTC CASSPGPGDSYEQYF
- TRBJ2-1 TRBV6-5 - TGTGCCAGCAGTGAATGGGCAGAGAACAATGAGCAGTTCTTC CASSEWAENNEQFF
TRBD2 TRBJ2-5 TRBV9 - TGTGCCAGCAGCGTAGCATTAGCGGGAGTGCAGGAGACCCAGTACTTC CASSVALAGVQETQYF
- TRBJ1-3 TRBV4-1 - TGCGCCAGCAGCCTCGAAGGGCGGGGGGAAGGAAACACCATATATTTT CASSLEGRGEGNTIYF
- TRBJ2-7 TRBV21-1 - TGTGCCAGCAGCAAAGGGGTTTCTCTGACGGGGGGCCCCTACGAGCAGTACTTC CASSKGVSLTGGPYEQYF
- TRBJ2-1 TRBV30 - TGTGCCTGGAGTGTACGAGGGTTCGAGTTCTTC CAWSVRGFEFF
TRBD1 TRBJ2-7 TRBV5-4 - TGTGCCAGCAGCTTTTCCGGGACAGGACCCTACGAGCAGTACTTC CASSFSGTGPYEQYF
- TRBJ1-2 TRBV2 - TGTGCCAGCAGTGAAAATGGGGCATCTAATGGCTACACCTTC CASSENGASNGYTF